The TCR beta chain under discussion was sequenced for a study of blood T cell repertoires in COVID-19. Original handling: For nucleated cells, counts were estimated from reference gene primer amplification. Profiling relied on immunoSEQ multiplex PCR, and the TCRdb table lists in-frame clones only, not all of them. V, J and clone size derive from that table, while D and trimming were established from the DNA sequence. The sample yields about 150,000 clones, 65% to 90% seen once. CDR3 length: 15 amino acids. V lost 1 base and J lost 2; bases outside the gene matches: 2. The germline V gene encodes CDR1 LGHDT and CDR2 YNNKEL (reference sequence).

This clonotype was sampled from a woman in her 50s in a cohort sampled during active or convalescent COVID-19. Sample: peripheral blood. The rearrangement links TRBV3-1 (or the pseudogene TRBV3-2) to TRBJ2-7; TRBD2 matches at 10 bases. The CDR3 coding sequence is TGTGCCAGCAGCCAAGTAGCGGGGGGTACCTACGAGCAGTACTTC. Translated, it gives CASSQVAGGTYEQYF.